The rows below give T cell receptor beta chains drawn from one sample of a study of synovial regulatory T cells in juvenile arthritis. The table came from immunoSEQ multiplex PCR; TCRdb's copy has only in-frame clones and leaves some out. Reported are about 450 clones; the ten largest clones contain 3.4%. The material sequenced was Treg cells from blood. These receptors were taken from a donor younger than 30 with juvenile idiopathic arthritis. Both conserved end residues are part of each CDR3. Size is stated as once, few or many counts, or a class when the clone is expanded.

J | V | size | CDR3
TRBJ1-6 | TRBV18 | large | CASSPSQPNSPLHF
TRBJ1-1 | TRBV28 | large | CASSPGGRSRGTEAFF
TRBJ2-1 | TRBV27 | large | CASTPGQQLYNEQFF
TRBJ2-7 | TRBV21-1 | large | CASSKGGRGGPYEQYF
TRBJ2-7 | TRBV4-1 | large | CASSQDSGRGSSYEQYF
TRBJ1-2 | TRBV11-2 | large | CASSLYGTGGSYGYTF
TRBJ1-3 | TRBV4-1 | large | CASSQRPLDSGNTIYF
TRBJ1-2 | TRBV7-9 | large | CASSLGGDMDYGYTF
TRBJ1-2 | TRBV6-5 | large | CASSRQGRNGYTF
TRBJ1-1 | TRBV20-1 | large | CSVPGNTEAFF
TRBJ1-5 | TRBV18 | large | CASSPQIGDSNQPQHF
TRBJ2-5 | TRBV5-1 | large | CASSSTSGGGRETQYF
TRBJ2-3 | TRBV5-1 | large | CASSLATLVADTQYF
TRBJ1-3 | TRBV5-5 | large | CASSFGSVSGNTIYF
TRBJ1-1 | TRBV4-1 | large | CASSQASRGRLNTEAFF
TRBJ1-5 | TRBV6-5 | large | CASSYSRGNQPQHF
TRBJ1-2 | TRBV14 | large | CASSQNTVYGYTF
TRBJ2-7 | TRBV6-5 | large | CASSLRQDGAYEQYF
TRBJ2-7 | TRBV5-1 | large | CASSFITGGYNEQYF
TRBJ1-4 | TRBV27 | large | CASSPPGRVGEKLFF
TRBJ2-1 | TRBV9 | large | CASSKHQDSRSSYNEQFF
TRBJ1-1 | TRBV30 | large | CAWGKGAWTEAFF
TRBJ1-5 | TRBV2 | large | CAGWTGVVNQPQHF
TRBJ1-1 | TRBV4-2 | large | CASSQEVGHGYTEAFF